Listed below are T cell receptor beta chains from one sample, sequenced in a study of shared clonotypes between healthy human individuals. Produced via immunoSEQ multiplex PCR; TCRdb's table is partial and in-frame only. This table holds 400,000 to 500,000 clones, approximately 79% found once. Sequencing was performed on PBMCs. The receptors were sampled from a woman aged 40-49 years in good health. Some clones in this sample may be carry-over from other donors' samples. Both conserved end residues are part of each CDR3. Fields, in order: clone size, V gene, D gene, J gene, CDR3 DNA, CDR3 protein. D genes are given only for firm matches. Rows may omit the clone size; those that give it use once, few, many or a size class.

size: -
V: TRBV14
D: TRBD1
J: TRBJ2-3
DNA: TGTGCCAGCAGCCCCAAAGGCCCTCTCACTGGGACAGGGACTAATACGCAGTATTTT
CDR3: CASSPKGPLTGTGTNTQYF

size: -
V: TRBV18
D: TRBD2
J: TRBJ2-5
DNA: TGTGCCAGCTCACCGAGGGCCAGCGGGAGGGGGCAAGAGACCCAGTACTTC
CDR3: CASSPRASGRGQETQYF

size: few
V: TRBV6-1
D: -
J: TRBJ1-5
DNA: TGTGCCAGCAGTGAAGGGGGATTTAGCAATCAGCCCCAGCATTTT
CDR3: CASSEGGFSNQPQHF

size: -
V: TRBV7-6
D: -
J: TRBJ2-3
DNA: TGTGCCAGCAGCCCGGCCTCCACAGATACGCAGTATTTT
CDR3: CASSPASTDTQYF

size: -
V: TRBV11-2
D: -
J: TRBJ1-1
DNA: TGTGCCAGCGCCGGGGTGAACACTGAAGCTTTCTTT
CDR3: CASAGVNTEAFF

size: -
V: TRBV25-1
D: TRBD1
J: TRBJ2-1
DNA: TGTGCCAGCAGTGCGCCGGGACAGTCGTTTCATGAGCAGTTCTTC
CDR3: CASSAPGQSFHEQFF

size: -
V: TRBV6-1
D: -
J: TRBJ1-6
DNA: TGTGCCAGCAGTGTCCGACCCGGGATTGTGGGATATTCACCCCTCCACTTT
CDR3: CASSVRPGIVGYSPLHF

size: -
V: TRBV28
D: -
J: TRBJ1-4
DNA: TGTGCCTGTAACAGAGGAGCAACTAATGAAAAACTGTTTTTT
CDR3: CACNRGATNEKLFF

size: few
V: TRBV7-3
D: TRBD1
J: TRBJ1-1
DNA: TGTGCCAGCAGCTTTACAGGGGAAAACACTGAAGCTTTCTTT
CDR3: CASSFTGENTEAFF

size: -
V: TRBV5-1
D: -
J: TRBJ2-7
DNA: TGCGCCAGCAGCTCCCGCGTGGAAGACTCGCGGCCCTACGAGCAGTACTTC
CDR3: CASSSRVEDSRPYEQYF

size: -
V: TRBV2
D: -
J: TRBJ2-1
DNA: TGTGCCAGCAGCGAAAGGACGAGCTCCTACAATGAGCAGTTCTTC
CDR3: CASSERTSSYNEQFF

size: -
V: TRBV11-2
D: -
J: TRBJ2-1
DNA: TGTGCCAGCAGCTTAGGGGGAGGGGGCAACAATGAGCAGTTCTTC
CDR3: CASSLGGGGNNEQFF

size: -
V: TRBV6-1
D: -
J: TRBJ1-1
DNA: TGTGCCAGCAGTGAGGAACCGCGGCGGACTGAAGCTTTCTTT
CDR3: CASSEEPRRTEAFF

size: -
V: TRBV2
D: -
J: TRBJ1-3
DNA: TGTGCCGGGGGGGAAACTGGAAACACCATATATTTT
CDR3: CAGGETGNTIYF

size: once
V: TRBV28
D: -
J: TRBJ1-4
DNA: TGTGCCAGCAGTCCCCTAGGGGGGCAGAATGAAAAACTGTTTTTT
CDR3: CASSPLGGQNEKLFF

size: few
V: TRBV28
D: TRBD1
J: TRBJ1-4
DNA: TGTGCCAGCAGTTTACAGGGGGGGAGTGAAAAACTGTTTTTT
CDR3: CASSLQGGSEKLFF

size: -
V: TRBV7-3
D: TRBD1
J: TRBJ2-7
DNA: TGTGCCAGCAGCCCGACAGGGGCCTACGAGCAGTACTTC
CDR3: CASSPTGAYEQYF

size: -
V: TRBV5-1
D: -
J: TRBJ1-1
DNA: TGCGCCAGCAGCTCGGACGGGAACACTGAAGCTTTCTTT
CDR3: CASSSDGNTEAFF

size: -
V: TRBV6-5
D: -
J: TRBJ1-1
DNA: TGTGCCAGCAGGTTAACAGGGAGGAACACTGAAGCTTTCTTT
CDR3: CASRLTGRNTEAFF

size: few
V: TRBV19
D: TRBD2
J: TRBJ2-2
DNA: TGTGCCAGTAGACGGACTAGCGGGACCACCGGGGAGCTGTTTTTT
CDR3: CASRRTSGTTGELFF

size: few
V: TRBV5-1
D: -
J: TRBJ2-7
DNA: TGCGCCAGCGGCCGGTACCGGGACGGATTCTACGAGCAGTACTTC
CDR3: CASGRYRDGFYEQYF

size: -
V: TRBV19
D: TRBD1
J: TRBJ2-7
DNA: TGTGCCAGTAGTGTAAGGACAGGGGGCGCGCAGCAGTACTTC
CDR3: CASSVRTGGAQQYF

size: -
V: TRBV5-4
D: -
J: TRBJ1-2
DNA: TGTGCCAGCAGCTTGGCGGCAGGCCTTAGGTATGGCTACACCTTC
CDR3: CASSLAAGLRYGYTF

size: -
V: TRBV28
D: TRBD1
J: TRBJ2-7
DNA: TGTGCCAGCAGTAAACAGGGGGCAGTCTACGAGCAGTACTTC
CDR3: CASSKQGAVYEQYF

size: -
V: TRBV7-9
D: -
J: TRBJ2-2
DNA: TGTGCCAGCATCAATAGCTTCCAGTCAGCCAATGATTACACCGGGGAGCTGTTTTTT
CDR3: CASINSFQSANDYTGELFF

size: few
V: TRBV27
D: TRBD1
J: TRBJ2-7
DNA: TGTGCCAGCAGCCAGGGGGCCACCTACGAGCAGTACTTC
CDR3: CASSQGATYEQYF

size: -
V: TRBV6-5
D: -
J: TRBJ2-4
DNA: TGTGCCAGCAGTCCCCGGGACCCATCTGACATTCAGTACTTC
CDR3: CASSPRDPSDIQYF

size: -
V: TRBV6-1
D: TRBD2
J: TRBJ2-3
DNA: TGTGCCAGCCTGAGGGCTAGCGGGGGCACAGATACGCAGTATTTT
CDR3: CASLRASGGTDTQYF

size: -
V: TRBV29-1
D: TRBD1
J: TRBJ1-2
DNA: TGCAGCGGAACCGACAGGGGAGGCTACACCTTC
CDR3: CSGTDRGGYTF

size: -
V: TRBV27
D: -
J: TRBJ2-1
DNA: TGTGCCAGCAGTTTGGGGACTGGCGCCTACAATGAGCAGTTCTTC
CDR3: CASSLGTGAYNEQFF

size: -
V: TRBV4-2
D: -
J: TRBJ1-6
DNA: TGTGCCAGCAGCCAAGAAATCCTACAGGAACATTCACCCCTCCACTTT
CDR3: CASSQEILQEHSPLHF

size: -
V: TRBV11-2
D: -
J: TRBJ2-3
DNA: TGTGCCAGCAGCTTGGAGGGCCGGGGCACAGATACGCAGTATTTT
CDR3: CASSLEGRGTDTQYF

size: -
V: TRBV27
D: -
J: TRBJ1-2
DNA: TGTGCCAGCAGTACAACGCCTAGCGACTATGGCTACACCTTC
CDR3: CASSTTPSDYGYTF

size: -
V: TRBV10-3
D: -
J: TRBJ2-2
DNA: TGTGCCATCAACCGGACCCCTCGGGACACCGGGGAGCTGTTTTTT
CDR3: CAINRTPRDTGELFF

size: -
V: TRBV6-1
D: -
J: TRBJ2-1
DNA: TGTGCCAGCAGTCGGGATCCCTCCTACAATGAGCAGTTCTTC
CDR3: CASSRDPSYNEQFF

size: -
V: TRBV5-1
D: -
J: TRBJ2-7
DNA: TGCGCCAGCGGCACCCAAGTTTCCTCCTACGAGCAGTACTTC
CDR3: CASGTQVSSYEQYF

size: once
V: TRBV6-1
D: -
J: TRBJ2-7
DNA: TGTGCCAGCAGTGAATTTGGTGGTCCCCGCACAAAGAACGAGCAGTACTTC
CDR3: CASSEFGGPRTKNEQYF

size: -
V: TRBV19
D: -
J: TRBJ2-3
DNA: TGTGCCAGTAGGGCGAGCGGAGCTAGCACAGATACGCAGTATTTT
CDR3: CASRASGASTDTQYF

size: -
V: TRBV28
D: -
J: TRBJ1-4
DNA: TGTGCCAGCACCCAACGGGCAAAACTGTTTTTT
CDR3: CASTQRAKLFF

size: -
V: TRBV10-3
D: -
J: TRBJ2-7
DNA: TGTGCCATCAGTGATCCGACAGCCTACGAGCAGTACTTC
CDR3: CAISDPTAYEQYF

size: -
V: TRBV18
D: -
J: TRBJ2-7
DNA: TGTGCCAGCTCACCACCGGAGCGCTACGTTTTGTACTTC
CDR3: CASSPPERYVLYF

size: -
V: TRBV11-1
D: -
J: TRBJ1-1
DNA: TGTGCCAGCAGCTTCACGGAGGGTTACACTGAAGCTTTCTTT
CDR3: CASSFTEGYTEAFF

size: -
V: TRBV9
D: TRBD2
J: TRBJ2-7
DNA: TGTGCCAGCAGCGTAACTAGCGGGAGTTACGAGCAGTACTTC
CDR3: CASSVTSGSYEQYF

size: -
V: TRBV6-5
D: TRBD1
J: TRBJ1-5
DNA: TGTGCCAGCAGGTCGACAGGGGACAATCAGCCCCAGCATTTT
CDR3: CASRSTGDNQPQHF

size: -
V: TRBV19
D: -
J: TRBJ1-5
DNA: TGTGCCAGTACCAACCCCCGGGCCGACAGGCGGGACCTGCAGCCCCAGCATTTT
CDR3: CASTNPRADRRDLQPQHF

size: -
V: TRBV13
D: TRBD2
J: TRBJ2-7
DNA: TGTGCCAGCAGTCCTCCCGAGCGGGAGGTCCTGAACGAGCAGTACTTC
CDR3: CASSPPEREVLNEQYF

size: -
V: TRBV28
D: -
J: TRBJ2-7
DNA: TGTGCCAGCAGTTTAATCCCCCACGAGCAGTACTTC
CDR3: CASSLIPHEQYF

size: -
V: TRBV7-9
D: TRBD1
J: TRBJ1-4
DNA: TGTGCCAGCAGCTTAACAGGGGTAAATGAAAAACTGTTTTTT
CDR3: CASSLTGVNEKLFF

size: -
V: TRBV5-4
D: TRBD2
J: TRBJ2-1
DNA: TGTGCCAGCAGCTTATCTGGTAGCGGGAGCTCCTACAATGAGCAGTTCTTC
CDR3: CASSLSGSGSSYNEQFF

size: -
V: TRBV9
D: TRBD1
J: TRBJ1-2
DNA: TGTGCCAGCAGCGTAGTTGACGGACAGGGGGCGGGCTACACCTTC
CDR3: CASSVVDGQGAGYTF

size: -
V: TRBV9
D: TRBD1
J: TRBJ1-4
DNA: TGTGCCAGCAGCTTTGGACAGGGGGCGTGGGAAAAACTGTTTTTT
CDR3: CASSFGQGAWEKLFF

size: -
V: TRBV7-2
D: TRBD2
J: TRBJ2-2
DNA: TGTGCCAGCAGTTTAGCGGGAGGTACCGGGGAGCTGTTTTTT
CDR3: CASSLAGGTGELFF

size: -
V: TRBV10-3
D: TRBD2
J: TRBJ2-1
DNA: TGTGCCATCAGTGAAGCGGTGGGGACTAGCGGGACTGGAAATGAGCAGTTCTTC
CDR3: CAISEAVGTSGTGNEQFF

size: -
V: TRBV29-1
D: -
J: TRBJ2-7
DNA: TGCAGCGTTGATGGAGCCTACGAGCAGTACTTC
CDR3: CSVDGAYEQYF

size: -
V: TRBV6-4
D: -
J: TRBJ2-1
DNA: TGTGCCAGCAGTGATGGTCTAGCCGGATACAATGAGCAGTTCTTC
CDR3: CASSDGLAGYNEQFF

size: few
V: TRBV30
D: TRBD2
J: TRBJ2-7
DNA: TGTGCCTGGAGTGAGGGGGGACTAGCGTCGTCCGAGCAGTACTTC
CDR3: CAWSEGGLASSEQYF

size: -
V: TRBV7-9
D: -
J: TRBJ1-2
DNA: TGTGCCAGCAGCTTAGATAGGGGGGCTCATGGCTACACCTTC
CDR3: CASSLDRGAHGYTF

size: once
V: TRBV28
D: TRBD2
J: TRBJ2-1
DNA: TGTGCCAGCACCTCCCGGCAGGCTAGCGGGAGTCAGTACAATGAGCAGTTCTTC
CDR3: CASTSRQASGSQYNEQFF

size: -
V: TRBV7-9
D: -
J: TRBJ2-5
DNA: TGTGCCAGCAGCTTAGTAGGGTCACAGGGCGGGGAGACCCAGTACTTC
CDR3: CASSLVGSQGGETQYF

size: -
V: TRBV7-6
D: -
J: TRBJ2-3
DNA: TGTGCCAGCAGCCAAATAACGGTGGGAGATACGCAGTATTTT
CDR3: CASSQITVGDTQYF